This TCR beta chain is drawn from a study of identical twins. V lost 10 bases and J lost 4; bases outside the gene matches: 5. This CDR3 spans 14 amino acids. CDR1 LNHNV and CDR2 YYDKDF come from the germline V gene (reference sequence). TCRdb independently ran MiXCR on the 5' RACE reads; one entry per CDR3 protein. The table lists roughly 720,000 distinct CDR3 sequences, roughly 18% of them singletons. Donors uniformly comprised healthy Caucasians. The data were also submitted as part of a second study, on T cells expressing NK-cell markers.

Material: PBMCs. This receptor was identified in a woman aged 18-29 years in good health. The V call is TRBV15, the J call TRBJ2-3; 13 positions agree with TRBD2. The CDR3 here is CAIRTSGSSDTQYF. The CDR3, as DNA: TGTGCCATTCGGACTAGCGGGAGCTCAGATACGCAGTATTTT.